One sample yielded the 5 T cell receptor beta chains listed below, sequenced in a study of PD-L1 blockade in urothelial cancer (dated by TCRdb to the late 2010s). The sample's time point label, in plain terms: peripheral blood 6 weeks after treatment start. Preparation of the library involved the immunoSEQ multiplex PCR assay. TCRdb re-hosts the immuneACCESS table, in-frame sequences only. Its copies lack some clones; in the studies checked, an unresolved V gene accounts for under half of them, and the cause for the rest is not known. The sample records 50,000 to 60,000 clones, more than 70% of which are singletons. 2.4% of the sample rests with the top ten. The specimen was PBMCs, collected around atezolizumab (anti-PD-L1) treatment. These TCRs come from a man between 60 and 70 years old with urothelial cancer.

The DNA of the CDR3 is TGTGCCAGCAGTTATACTGGGGCCTCCGGTAATGAGCAGTTCTTC. Translated, it gives CASSYTGASGNEQFF. The J gene is TRBJ2-1, the V gene TRBV2; D possibly corresponds to TRBD1 (5 bases). The germline V and J ends were trimmed by 5 bases and 7 bases, with 18 bases remaining between them. The CDR3 loop spans 15 amino acids. The V gene's germline CDR1 is SNHLY and CDR2 FYNNEI.

The chain links TRBV25-1 to TRBJ2-2, with 8 bases matching TRBD2. Germline V gene sequence: CDR1 MGHDK, CDR2 SYGVNS. The V and J ends lost 5 bases and 6 bases, in that order; junction bases with no gene match: 5. The CDR3 is 14 amino acids. The CDR3: CASSFGRAPGELFF. DNA for the CDR3: TGTGCCAGCAGTTTCGGGAGGGCCCCCGGGGAGCTGTTTTTT.

V and J are TRBV7-8 and TRBJ2-1; the D is unclear. The CDR3 spans 15 residues. V gave up 6 bases and J gave up 0 bases, with 12 bases separating them. From germline, CDR1 is SGHVS and CDR2 FQNEAQ. CDR3 in amino acids: CASRNLVSSYNEQFF. For the CDR3, the DNA is TGTGCCAGCAGGAACCTTGTTAGCTCCTACAATGAGCAGTTCTTC.

The V and J genes are TRBV5-1 and TRBJ2-7; D may be TRBD1 (6 bases). Trimming removed 1 base at V and 6 bases at J, with 17 bases between. This CDR3 is built from 15 residues. Germline V gives CDR1 SGHRS, CDR2 YFSETQ. The DNA for the CDR3 is TGCGCCAGCAGCTTGAAACAGGGTCTGTATAGCGAGCAGTACTTC. This translates into CASSLKQGLYSEQYF.

This sequence joins TRBV7-9 and TRBJ1-1; TRBD1 agrees at 8 bases. Germline V gene lookup returns CDR1 SEHNR and CDR2 FQNEAQ (reference sequence). The CDR3 totals 16 residues. The junction had 8 bases not matched to a gene; V was cut back by 0 bases and J by 5 bases. The CDR3 region has the DNA TGTGCCAGCAGCTTAGCTCCGACAGGGGTTAATACTGAAGCTTTCTTT. Protein: CASSLAPTGVNTEAFF.